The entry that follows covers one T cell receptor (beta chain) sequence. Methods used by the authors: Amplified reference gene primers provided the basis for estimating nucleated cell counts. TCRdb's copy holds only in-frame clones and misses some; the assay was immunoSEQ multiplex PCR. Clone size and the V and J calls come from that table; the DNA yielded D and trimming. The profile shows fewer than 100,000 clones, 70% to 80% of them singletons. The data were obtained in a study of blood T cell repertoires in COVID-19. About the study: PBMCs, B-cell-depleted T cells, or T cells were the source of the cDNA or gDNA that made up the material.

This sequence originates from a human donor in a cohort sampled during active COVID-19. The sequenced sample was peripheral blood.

DNA for the CDR3: TGCGCCAGCAGTATAGCGGGAGGTTGGGAGACCCAGTACTTC. Translating it yields CASSIAGGWETQYF. The V gene is TRBV5-1, the J gene TRBJ2-5, with 10 bases that match TRBD2. V trimming: 5 bases; J trimming: 5 bases; junction bases outside the gene matches: 6. CDR3 length: 14 residues. CDR1 is SGHRS, CDR2 YFSETQ, per germline.